This TCR beta chain derives from a study of CD8+CD57+ T cells in acquired aplastic anemia. Background on the study: The study obtained an average of roughly 3 ug of DNA from sorted CD4+ and CD8+ cells.

On this clonotype: A much larger clone differs by one base, so this may be a read error.

Profiling of TCR beta VDJ combinations and CDR3 sequences used genomic DNA as template. A single record per CDR3 protein comes from TCRdb applying MiXCR to the reads. The sample shows under 200,000 distinct CDR3 sequences, 45% to 55% of them seen only once. The CDR3 has 11 amino acids. Germline CDR1 is SEHNR and CDR2 is FQNEAQ (reference sequence). All sequencing subjects had displayed CD8+CD57+ cell expansion on flow cytometry. The study sampled blood from patients who had received no therapy. The clonotype originates from a human donor with aplastic anemia. The V gene is TRBV7-9, the J gene TRBJ2-1, with unresolved D. The sequenced material came from sorted CD4+, CD8+, or CD8+CD57+ T cells (not recorded which) from PBMCs. CDR3 nucleotides: TGTGCCGGCAGCTTTACGGATGAGCAGTTCTTC. Amino acid sequence: CAGSFTDEQFF.